The 2 T cell receptor beta chains below all came from one sample that was sequenced in a study of beta chain features in type 1 diabetes. The sequenced template was cDNA made from the entire isolated RNA. Sequenced by immunoSEQ multiplex PCR; TCRdb stores in-frame clones only, minus some. The sample carries approximately 110,000 clones, roughly 43% recorded once. Input material: stem cell memory CD4+ T cells from blood. The receptors were gathered from a woman younger than 35 in good health.

In this sample, this clone turned up a few times. The chain carries TRBV28 and TRBJ1-1; D remains ambiguous. The CDR3 spans 17 residues. CDR1 and CDR2 (germline): MDHEN, SYDVKM. The V gene lost 5 bases and the J gene lost 0 bases, with 19 bases spanning the gap. DNA for the CDR3: TGTGCCAGCAGTCTTTGGTCCAACAGCCTACTGAACACTGAAGCTTTCTTT. Translating gives CASSLWSNSLLNTEAFF.

This clone was seen a few times. The V gene is TRBV11-2, the J gene TRBJ2-7; the D gene is possibly TRBD1 (6 bases). Trimming took 6 bases from V and 0 from J, leaving 12 bases between them. Germline CDR1 SGHAT, CDR2 FQNNGV. The CDR3 covers 14 residues. CDR3 bases: TGTGCCAGCAGTTTCCCGGACAGCTCCTACGAGCAGTACTTC. It encodes CASSFPDSSYEQYF.